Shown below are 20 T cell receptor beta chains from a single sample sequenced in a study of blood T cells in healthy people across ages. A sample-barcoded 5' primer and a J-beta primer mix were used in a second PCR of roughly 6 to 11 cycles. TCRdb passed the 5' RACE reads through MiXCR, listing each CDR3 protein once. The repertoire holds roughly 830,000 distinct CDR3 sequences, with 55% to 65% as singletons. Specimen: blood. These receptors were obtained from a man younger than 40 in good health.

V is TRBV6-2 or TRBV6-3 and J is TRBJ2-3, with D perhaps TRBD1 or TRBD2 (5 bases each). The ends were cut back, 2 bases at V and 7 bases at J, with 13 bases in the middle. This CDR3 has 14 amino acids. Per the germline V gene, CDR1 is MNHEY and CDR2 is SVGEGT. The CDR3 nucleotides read TGTGCCAGCAGTTACGTACTTAGGGGACATACGCAGTATTTT. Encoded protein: CASSYVLRGHTQYF.

The CDR3 sequence: CSVGGYDNEQFF. The DNA of the CDR3 is TGCAGCGTTGGAGGGTACGACAATGAGCAGTTCTTC. The chain employs TRBV29-1 and TRBJ2-1, with D possibly being TRBD2 (5 bases). CDR1 and CDR2 from the germline V gene are SQVTM and ANQGSEA. The ends were cut back, 4 bases at V and 5 bases at J, with 9 bases in the middle. The CDR3 loop spans 12 amino acids.

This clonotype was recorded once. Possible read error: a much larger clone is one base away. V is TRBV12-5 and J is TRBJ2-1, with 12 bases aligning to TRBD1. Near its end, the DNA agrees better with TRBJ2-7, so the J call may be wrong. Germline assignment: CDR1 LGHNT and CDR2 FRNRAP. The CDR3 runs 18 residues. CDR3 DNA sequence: TGTGACAGGTCCCGGGACAGGGGGCCCGTTAGCTCCTACAATGAGCAGTACTTC. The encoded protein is CDRSRDRGPVSSYNEQYF.

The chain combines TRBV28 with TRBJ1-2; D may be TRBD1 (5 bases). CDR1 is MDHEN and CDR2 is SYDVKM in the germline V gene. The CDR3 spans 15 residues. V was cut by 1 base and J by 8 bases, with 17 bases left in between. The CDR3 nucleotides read TGTGCCAGCAGTTTATTGGCCAGGGTGGGCAAAGGCTACACCTTC. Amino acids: CASSLLARVGKGYTF.

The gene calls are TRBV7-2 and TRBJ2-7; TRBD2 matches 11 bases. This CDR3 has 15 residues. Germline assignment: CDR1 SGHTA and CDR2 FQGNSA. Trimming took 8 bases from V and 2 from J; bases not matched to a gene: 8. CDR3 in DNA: TGTGCCAGCGGCGGTCTAGCGGGGGGCCCCTACGAGCAGTACTTC. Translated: CASGGLAGGPYEQYF.

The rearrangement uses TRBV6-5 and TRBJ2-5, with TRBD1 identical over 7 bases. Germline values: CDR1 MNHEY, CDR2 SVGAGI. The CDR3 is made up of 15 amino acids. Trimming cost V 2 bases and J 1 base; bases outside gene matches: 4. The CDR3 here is CASSYSGTAQETQYF. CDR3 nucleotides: TGTGCCAGCAGTTACAGTGGGACAGCCCAAGAGACCCAGTACTTC.

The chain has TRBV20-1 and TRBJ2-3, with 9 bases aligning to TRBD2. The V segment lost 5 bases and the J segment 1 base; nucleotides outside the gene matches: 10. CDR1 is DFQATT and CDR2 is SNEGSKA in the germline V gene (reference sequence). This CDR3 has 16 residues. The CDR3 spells CSAGSGSSWGTDTQYF. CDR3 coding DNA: TGCAGTGCTGGTAGCGGGAGTAGCTGGGGCACAGATACGCAGTATTTT.

CDR3 in DNA: TGTGCCAGCAGCGCACGATCTCGGCAAAACATTCAGTACTTC. This encodes CASSARSRQNIQYF. The chain is built from TRBV7-8 and TRBJ2-4, with D uncertain. CDR3 length: 14 amino acids. Between the trimmed V and J ends, which lost 5 bases and 5 bases, there was a span of 13 bases. CDR1 is SGHVS and CDR2 is FQNEAQ in the germline V gene. Supplemented by reference TRBV7-8 and TRBJ2-4, the full variable domain reads GAGVSQSPRYKVAKRGQDVALRCDPISGHVSLFWYQQALGQGPEFLTYFQNEAQLDKSGLPSDRFFAERPEGSVSTLKIQRTQQEDSAVYLCASSARSRQNIQYFGAGTRLSVL.

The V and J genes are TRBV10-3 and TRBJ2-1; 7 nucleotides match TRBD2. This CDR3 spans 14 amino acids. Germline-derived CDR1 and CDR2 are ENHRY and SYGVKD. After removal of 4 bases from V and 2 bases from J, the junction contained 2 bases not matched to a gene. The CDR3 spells CAISVGGTYNEQFF. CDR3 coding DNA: TGTGCCATCAGTGTGGGGGGGACCTACAATGAGCAGTTCTTC.

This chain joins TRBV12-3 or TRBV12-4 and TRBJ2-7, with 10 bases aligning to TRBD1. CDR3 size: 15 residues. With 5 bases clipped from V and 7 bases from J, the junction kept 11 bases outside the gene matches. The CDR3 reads CASSSPWDRGKEQYF. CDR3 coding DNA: TGTGCCAGCAGTAGCCCCTGGGACAGGGGCAAGGAGCAGTACTTC.

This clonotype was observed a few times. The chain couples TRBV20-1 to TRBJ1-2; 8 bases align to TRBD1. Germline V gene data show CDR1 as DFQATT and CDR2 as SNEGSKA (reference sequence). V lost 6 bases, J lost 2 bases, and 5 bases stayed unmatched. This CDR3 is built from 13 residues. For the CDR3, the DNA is TGCAGTGCCGTTCGGACAGGGAACTATGGCTACACCTTC. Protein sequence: CSAVRTGNYGYTF.

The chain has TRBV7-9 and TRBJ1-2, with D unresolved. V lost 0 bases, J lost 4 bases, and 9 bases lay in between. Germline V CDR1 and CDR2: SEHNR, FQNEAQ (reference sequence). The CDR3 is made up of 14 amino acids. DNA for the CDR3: TGTGCCAGCAGCTTAGCCGGGCCCGCCTATGGCTACACCTTC. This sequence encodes CASSLAGPAYGYTF.

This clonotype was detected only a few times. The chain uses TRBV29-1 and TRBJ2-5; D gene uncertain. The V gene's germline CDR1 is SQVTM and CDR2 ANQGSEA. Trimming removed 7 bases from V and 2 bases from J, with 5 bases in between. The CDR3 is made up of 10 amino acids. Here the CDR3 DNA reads TGCAGCGGCTCGCAAGAGACCCAGTACTTC. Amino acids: CSGSQETQYF.

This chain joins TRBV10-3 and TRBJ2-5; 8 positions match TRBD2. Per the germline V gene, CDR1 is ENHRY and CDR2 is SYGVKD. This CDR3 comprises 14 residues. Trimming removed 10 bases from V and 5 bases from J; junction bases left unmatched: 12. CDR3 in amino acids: CATTSAGGFETQYF. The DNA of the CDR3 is TGTGCCACCACATCGGCGGGGGGATTTGAGACCCAGTACTTC.

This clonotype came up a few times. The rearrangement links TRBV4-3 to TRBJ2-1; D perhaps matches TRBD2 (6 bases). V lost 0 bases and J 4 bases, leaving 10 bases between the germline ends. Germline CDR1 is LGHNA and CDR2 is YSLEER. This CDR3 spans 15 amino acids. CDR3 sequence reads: CASSQEGGVYNEQFF. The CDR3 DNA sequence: TGCGCCAGCAGCCAAGAGGGAGGAGTGTACAATGAGCAGTTCTTC.

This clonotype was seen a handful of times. The CDR3 coding sequence is TGCAGCGTTGAAGCCCGGGGGCCCTTCTACAATGAGCAGTTCTTC. It codes for CSVEARGPFYNEQFF. The chain uses TRBV29-1 and TRBJ2-1; D may match TRBD1 or TRBD2 (6 bases each). The CDR3 covers 15 residues. Trimming removed 1 base from V and 3 bases from J, with 13 bases in between. CDR1 SQVTM and CDR2 ANQGSEA come from the germline V gene.

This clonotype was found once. The CDR3 is CSVGTSVSDTQYF. The CDR3 DNA reads as TGCAGCGTTGGGACTAGCGTGTCAGATACGCAGTATTTT. V and J are TRBV29-1 and TRBJ2-3; 9 nucleotides agree with TRBD2. CDR3 length: 13 residues. V was clipped by 4 bases and J by 4 bases; unmatched bases: 3. Germline V gene lookup returns CDR1 SQVTM and CDR2 ANQGSEA.

CDR3 protein: CAISELEDTQYF. The CDR3 region has the DNA TGTGCCATCAGTGAGCTAGAAGATACGCAGTATTTT. This sequence joins TRBV10-3 and TRBJ2-3; D gene ambiguous. Per germline, CDR1 ENHRY and CDR2 SYGVKD. CDR3 length: 12 amino acids. The V end was cut by 2 bases, the J end by 5 bases, with 5 bases between.

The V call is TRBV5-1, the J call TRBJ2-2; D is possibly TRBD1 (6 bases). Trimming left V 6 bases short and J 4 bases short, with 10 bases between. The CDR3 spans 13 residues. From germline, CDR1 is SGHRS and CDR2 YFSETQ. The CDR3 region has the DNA TGCGCCAGCACTCCCAGGGGCACCGGGGAGCTGTTTTTT. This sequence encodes CASTPRGTGELFF.

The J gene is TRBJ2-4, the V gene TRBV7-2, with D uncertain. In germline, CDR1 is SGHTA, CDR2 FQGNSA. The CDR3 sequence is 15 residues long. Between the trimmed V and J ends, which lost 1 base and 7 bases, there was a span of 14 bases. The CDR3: CASSLGNLLGNIQYF. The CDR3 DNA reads TGTGCCAGCAGCTTAGGGAACCTCTTGGGGAACATTCAGTACTTC.